A single sample is the source of the 17 T cell receptor beta chains below, sequenced in a study of blood T cells in healthy people across ages. A sample-barcoded 5' primer and a J-beta primer mix were used in a second PCR of roughly 7 to 12 cycles. TCRdb reprocessed the 5' RACE reads via MiXCR and lists one record per CDR3 protein. The sample includes about 900,000 distinct CDR3 sequences, 60% to 80% seen only once; the top ten take roughly 26%. What was sequenced was blood. The receptors stem from a man younger than 45 in good health.

V usage is TRBV7-3 and J usage is TRBJ2-5, with 7 bases fitting TRBD1. CDR3 size: 15 residues. Trimming cost V 4 bases and J 1 base; bases outside gene matches: 6. From germline, CDR1 is SGHTA and CDR2 FQGTGA. The DNA for the CDR3 is TGTGCCAGCAGCTCCGGGACAGCGACCCAAGAGACCCAGTACTTC. Amino acids: CASSSGTATQETQYF.

This clonotype was detected only a few times. The rearrangement links TRBV7-8 to TRBJ2-1; the D gene is possibly TRBD2 (6 bases). CDR1 is SGHVS and CDR2 is FQNEAQ in the germline V gene. V lost 5 bases to trimming and J lost 0 bases, with 14 bases between them. CDR3 length equals 16 residues. The chain's CDR3 is CASSVRLEPSYNEQFF. The CDR3 DNA reads TGTGCCAGCAGCGTGAGACTAGAACCCTCCTACAATGAGCAGTTCTTC.

This clonotype was detected many times. The V call is TRBV5-1, the J call TRBJ2-5; D assignment may be TRBD1 or TRBD2 (5 bases each). The V end lost 4 bases, the J end lost 2 bases, and 15 bases lay between the germline ends. Germline-derived CDR1 and CDR2 are SGHRS and YFSETQ. The CDR3 totals 15 residues. For the CDR3, the DNA is TGCGCCAGCAGCCCGGGACGGGGAGCTCAAGAGACCCAGTACTTC. Its protein product is CASSPGRGAQETQYF.

V is TRBV12-3 or TRBV12-4 and J is TRBJ1-6, with a possible D match to TRBD1 (5 bases). The CDR3 loop spans 14 amino acids. V lost 4 bases and J lost 8, with 12 bases in between. CDR3 nucleotides: TGTGCCAGCAGTTGGGCGGGGGATTATTCACCCCTCCACTTT. This codes for CASSWAGDYSPLHF.

J is TRBJ2-7 and V is TRBV28; TRBD1 agrees at 8 bases. Germline V gene lookup returns CDR1 MDHEN and CDR2 SYDVKM. J was trimmed by 6 bases and V by 7 bases; bases with no gene match: 8. The length of the CDR3 is 13 residues. The CDR3 is CASTTGQGREQYF. CDR3 nucleotides: TGTGCCAGCACCACAGGACAGGGACGCGAGCAGTACTTC.

With respect to this clonotype: The germline gene is not matched at one end of the junction; a read error may be the cause. The chain uses TRBV7-2 and TRBJ2-1; possible D gene TRBD2, 7 bases. Germline loops: CDR1 SGHTA, CDR2 FQGNSA. CDR3 length: 16 residues. The CDR3 DNA reads as TGCGCCAGCAGCCCTTGGGTTGTGAGGGGGGGGGATGAGCAGTTCTTC. This codes for CASSPWVVRGGDEQFF.

This chain uses TRBV27 with TRBJ2-7, with 9 bases aligning to TRBD2. Per germline, CDR1 MNHEY and CDR2 SMNVEV (reference sequence). After removal of 5 bases from V and 2 bases from J, the junction contained 1 base not matched to a gene. The CDR3 is 13 residues long. The CDR3 protein is CASSSGGPYEQYF. The CDR3 nucleotides are TGTGCCAGCAGTAGCGGGGGGCCCTACGAGCAGTACTTC.

The chain links TRBV6-5 to TRBJ2-7, with TRBD2 as a possible D gene (5 bases). The germline CDR1 and CDR2 sequences are MNHEY and SVGAGI. The ends were cut back, 6 bases at V and 2 bases at J, with 11 bases in the middle. The CDR3 has 13 residues. CDR3 residues: CASRPGSPYEQYF. The CDR3 coding sequence is TGTGCCAGCAGACCGGGGTCCCCCTACGAGCAGTACTTC.

J is TRBJ2-1 and V is TRBV6-6; 11 nucleotides line up with TRBD2. The length of the CDR3 is 16 residues. J was trimmed by 8 bases and V by 2 bases; bases with no gene match: 8. CDR1 and CDR2 (germline): MNHNY, SVGAGI (reference sequence). This chain's CDR3 is CASSYPASGGLDEQFF. As DNA, the CDR3 is TGTGCCAGCAGTTACCCGGCTAGCGGGGGGTTAGATGAGCAGTTCTTC.

As to this clonotype: The junction differs from germline at one of its ends, possibly a read error. The genes are TRBV5-1 and TRBJ1-4; TRBD1 aligns across 7 bases. The CDR3 runs 14 residues. The germline CDR1 and CDR2 sequences are SGHRS and YFSETQ. CDR3 protein: CASSYGTEGEKLIF. DNA for the CDR3: TGCGCCAGCAGCTACGGGACAGAGGGTGAAAAACTGATTTTT.

This clonotype has just a few counts. The chain carries TRBV7-8 and TRBJ2-7, with 9 bases fitting TRBD1. Germline V gene sequence: CDR1 SGHVS, CDR2 FQNEAQ. The CDR3 extends over 17 amino acids. Trimming removed 5 bases from V and 0 bases from J; junction bases left unmatched: 11. The CDR3 sequence is CASSPRRTGANSYEQYF. DNA for the CDR3: TGTGCCAGCAGCCCGCGGCGGACAGGGGCCAACTCCTACGAGCAGTACTTC.

This chain uses TRBV27 with TRBJ2-1; D is uncertain. The length of the CDR3 is 14 residues. Between the trimmed V and J ends, which lost 7 bases and 8 bases, there was a span of 18 bases. From germline, CDR1 is MNHEY and CDR2 SMNVEV (reference sequence). CDR3 in amino acids: CASNNFFGVHEQFF. For the CDR3, the DNA is TGTGCCAGCAACAACTTCTTCGGTGTGCATGAGCAGTTCTTC.

J is TRBJ1-5 and V is TRBV20-1, with unresolved D. Trimming removed 2 bases from V and 11 bases from J, with 22 bases in between. The CDR3 is 15 residues long. The germline gives CDR1 DFQATT, CDR2 SNEGSKA (reference sequence). CDR3 sequence reads: CSARNRFGSAGAQHF. CDR3 coding DNA: TGCAGTGCTAGAAATCGGTTTGGCTCCGCCGGCGCCCAGCATTTT.

This chain joins TRBV7-9 and TRBJ2-1; 8 bases are a match to TRBD2. Trimming at V came to 4 bases and at J to 0 bases, leaving 5 bases not matched to a gene. CDR1 and CDR2 (germline): SEHNR, FQNEAQ (reference sequence). The CDR3 sequence is 16 residues long. The CDR3, as DNA: TGTGCCAGCAGCTATACGGGGGGGCTCTCCTACAATGAGCAGTTCTTC. This codes for CASSYTGGLSYNEQFF. Together with reference TRBV7-9 and TRBJ2-1, the CDR3 gives the full variable domain: DTGVSQNPRHKITKRGQNVTFRCDPISEHNRLYWYRQTLGQGPEFLTYFQNEAQLEKSRLLSDRFSAERPKGSFSTLEIQRTEQGDSAMYLCASSYTGGLSYNEQFFGPGTRLTVL.

The chain carries TRBV7-2 and TRBJ2-5; tentatively, D is TRBD1 or TRBD2 (6 bases each). CDR3 length: 17 amino acids. The germline CDR1 and CDR2 sequences are SGHTA and FQGNSA. Trimming stripped 1 base from V and 1 base from J, with 16 bases between. The CDR3 spells CASSLGPYGGLQETQYF. The CDR3 DNA follows: TGTGCCAGCAGCTTAGGACCCTACGGGGGCCTCCAAGAGACCCAGTACTTC.

This chain links TRBV29-1 with TRBJ1-2; D is perhaps TRBD1 (5 bases). CDR1 and CDR2 from the germline V gene are SQVTM and ANQGSEA. The V and J ends lost 2 bases and 4 bases respectively, with 8 bases between them. There are 12 residues in the CDR3. In nucleotides, the CDR3 is TGCAGCGTTGAACAGGGTGGCTATGGCTACACCTTC. This sequence encodes CSVEQGGYGYTF.

This chain uses TRBV7-9 with TRBJ1-2; D may be TRBD1 (5 bases). The germline V gene has CDR1 SEHNR and CDR2 FQNEAQ (reference sequence). The CDR3 consists of 12 residues. V was trimmed by 4 bases and J by 8 bases, leaving 11 bases between them. CDR3 nucleotides: TGTGCCAGCAGCTGGGTAGGGGAAGGCTACACCTTC. Encoded protein: CASSWVGEGYTF.